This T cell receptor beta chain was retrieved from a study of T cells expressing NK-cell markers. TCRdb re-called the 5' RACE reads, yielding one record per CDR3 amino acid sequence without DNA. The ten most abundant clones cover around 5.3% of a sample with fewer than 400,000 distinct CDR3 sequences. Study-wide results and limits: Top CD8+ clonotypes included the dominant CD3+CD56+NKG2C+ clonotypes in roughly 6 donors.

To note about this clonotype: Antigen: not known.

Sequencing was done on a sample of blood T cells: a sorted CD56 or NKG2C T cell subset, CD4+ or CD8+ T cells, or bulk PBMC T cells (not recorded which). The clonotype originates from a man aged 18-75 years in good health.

CDR3: CASSLSRSQYNSPLHF. V usage is TRBV27 and J usage is TRBJ1-6. The CDR3 runs 16 residues. Germline V CDR1 and CDR2: MNHEY, SMNVEV (reference sequence).